This passage covers 15 T cell receptor beta chains from one sample sequenced in a study of blood T cell repertoires in COVID-19. Clones were read by immunoSEQ multiplex PCR, and TCRdb kept only the in-frame ones, dropping some. The data show 49,000 or so clones, 87% seen once. Sample: peripheral blood. The receptors were gathered from a man aged 50 to 59 with active COVID-19.

The rearrangement links TRBV18 to TRBJ2-3; 10 bases match TRBD2. CDR3 length equals 16 residues. Losses at the gene ends were 6 bases for V and 3 bases for J; bases not matched to a gene: 9. Germline assignment: CDR1 KGHSH and CDR2 LQKENI. The CDR3 sequence is CASSPRSGGATDTQYF. As DNA, the CDR3 is TGTGCCAGCTCTCCCCGGAGCGGGGGGGCAACAGATACGCAGTATTTT.

The chain couples TRBV2 to TRBJ2-2, with D uncertain. V was shortened by 4 bases and J by 5 bases, with 14 bases between the two germline ends. Germline V gives CDR1 SNHLY, CDR2 FYNNEI. The CDR3 extends over 15 amino acids. The CDR3 nucleotides read TGTGCCAGCAGTGGCACTAAAACTGGGACCGGGGAGCTGTTTTTT. It translates to CASSGTKTGTGELFF.

The J gene is TRBJ2-2, the V gene TRBV19; 7 positions match TRBD1. V dropped 6 bases and J dropped 5; count of bases not matched to a gene: 12. The CDR3 totals 16 residues. CDR1 is LNHDA, CDR2 SQIVND, per germline (reference sequence). CDR3 in DNA: TGTGCCAGTAGAGACCCGTACAGGGGAAATACCGGGGAGCTGTTTTTT. Translated: CASRDPYRGNTGELFF.

Here the CDR3 reads CASSTGQGNQPQHF. The CDR3, as DNA: TGTGCCAGCAGCACGGGACAGGGTAATCAGCCCCAGCATTTT. The gene calls are TRBV2 and TRBJ1-5, with TRBD1 matching over 9 bases. The CDR3 consists of 14 residues. The J segment lost 4 bases and the V segment lost 6 bases, leaving 4 bases of the junction unmatched. Per germline, CDR1 SNHLY and CDR2 FYNNEI.

The V gene is TRBV24-1, the J gene TRBJ2-1; 11 bases are a match to TRBD2. In germline, CDR1 is KGHDR, CDR2 SFDVKD. Germline trimming cut 3 bases from V and 10 bases from J; bases unmatched to any gene: 4. This CDR3 contains 14 residues. In DNA, the CDR3 is TGTGCCACCAGTGATGGGACTAGCGGTAGGGAGCAGTTCTTC. This sequence encodes CATSDGTSGREQFF.

The V and J genes are TRBV18 and TRBJ2-2, with D perhaps TRBD2 (6 bases). V was pared by 0 bases and J by 5 bases, with 7 bases between. Germline V gives CDR1 KGHSH, CDR2 LQKENI. CDR3 length: 14 residues. DNA for the CDR3: TGTGCCAGCTCACCACCGAGCGGGACCGGGGAGCTGTTTTTT. This codes for CASSPPSGTGELFF.

The rearrangement links TRBV5-5 to TRBJ1-1; D remains ambiguous. Germline V gene lookup returns CDR1 SGHKS and CDR2 YYEKEE (reference sequence). Trimming took off 4 bases at V and 5 bases at J, with 24 bases between the two ends. The CDR3 is 17 amino acids. This chain's CDR3 is CASSPTSSHLRITEAFF. In DNA form, the CDR3 reads TGTGCCAGCAGCCCAACCTCCTCACATTTGAGGATAACTGAAGCTTTCTTT.

The gene calls are TRBV5-1 and TRBJ2-7, with 7 bases fitting TRBD2. The germline CDR1 and CDR2 sequences are SGHRS and YFSETQ. This CDR3 contains 14 residues. Trimming at V came to 4 bases and at J to 4 bases, leaving 8 bases not matched to a gene. CDR3 sequence: CASSKGLQLYEQYF. The CDR3 nucleotides are TGCGCCAGCAGCAAGGGACTACAGCTATACGAGCAGTACTTC.

The V and J genes are TRBV12-3 or TRBV12-4 and TRBJ1-2; D perhaps matches TRBD1 (5 bases). The CDR3 extends over 13 amino acids. The V end lost 3 bases, the J end lost 7 bases, and 12 bases lay between the germline ends. This CDR3 is CASSLDNSGGYTF. CDR3 sequence (DNA): TGTGCCAGCAGTTTGGACAACTCAGGTGGCTACACCTTC.

J is TRBJ2-3 and V is TRBV6-5, with 9 bases fitting TRBD1. The V gene's germline CDR1 is MNHEY and CDR2 SVGAGI. The CDR3 runs 15 residues. Trimming removed 5 bases from V and 8 bases from J; junction bases left unmatched: 11. The CDR3 loop reads CASSRQGDARGTQYF. For the CDR3, the DNA is TGTGCCAGCAGTCGACAGGGGGACGCCAGGGGTACGCAGTATTTT.

The chain links TRBV18 to TRBJ2-5; no firm D call. The V end was cut by 6 bases, the J end by 5 bases, with 13 bases between. The CDR3 is 13 residues long. In germline, CDR1 is KGHSH, CDR2 LQKENI. The CDR3 protein is CASSEQNVETQYF. The CDR3 region has the DNA TGTGCCAGCTCGGAACAGAACGTGGAGACCCAGTACTTC.

V is TRBV19 and J is TRBJ2-2, with D possibly being TRBD2 (5 bases). The CDR3 sequence is 13 residues long. Germline CDR1 and CDR2: LNHDA and SQIVND (reference sequence). Trimming stripped 4 bases from V and 5 bases from J, with 8 bases between. This CDR3 is CASSRWTTGELFF. DNA of the CDR3: TGTGCCAGTAGTAGGTGGACTACCGGGGAGCTGTTTTTT.

This clone was seen just once. The gene calls are TRBV6-6 and TRBJ1-4, with TRBD1 matching over 7 bases. The CDR3 spans 15 residues. J gave up 8 bases and V 2 bases, and 8 bases lay outside the gene matches. Germline V gene data show CDR1 as MNHNY and CDR2 as SVGAGI (reference sequence). CDR3 sequence: CASSYQQGVGEKLFF. In DNA form, the CDR3 reads TGTGCCAGCAGTTACCAGCAGGGGGTAGGGGAAAAACTGTTTTTT.

This chain connects TRBV3-1 (or the pseudogene TRBV3-2) to TRBJ2-7; 8 bases fit TRBD2. Losses at the gene ends were 0 bases for V and 5 bases for J; bases not matched to a gene: 3. The CDR3 spans 14 residues. Germline CDR1 LGHDT, CDR2 YNNKEL (reference sequence). CDR3 sequence reads: CASSQDWTSHEQYF. The CDR3 nucleotides read TGTGCCAGCAGCCAAGATTGGACTAGCCACGAGCAGTACTTC.

The chain links TRBV20-1 to TRBJ2-5; tentatively, D is TRBD1 (5 bases). Germline CDR1 DFQATT, CDR2 SNEGSKA (reference sequence). V was shortened by 3 bases and J by 5 bases, with 16 bases between the two germline ends. The CDR3 is 14 amino acids. The CDR3 sequence: CSASIPQGQETQYF. The CDR3 coding sequence is TGCAGTGCTAGTATCCCCCAGGGCCAGGAGACCCAGTACTTC.